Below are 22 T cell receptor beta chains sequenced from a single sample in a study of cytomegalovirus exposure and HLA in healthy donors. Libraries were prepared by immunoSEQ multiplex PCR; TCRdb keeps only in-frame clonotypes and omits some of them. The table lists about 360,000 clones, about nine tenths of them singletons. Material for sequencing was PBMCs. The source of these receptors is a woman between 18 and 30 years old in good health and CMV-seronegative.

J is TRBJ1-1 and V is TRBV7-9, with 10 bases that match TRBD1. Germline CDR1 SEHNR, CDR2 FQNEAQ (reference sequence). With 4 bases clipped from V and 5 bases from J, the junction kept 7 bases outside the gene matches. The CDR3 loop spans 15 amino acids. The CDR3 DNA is TGTGCCAGCAGCTCCGAGGGGACAGGGGTGACTGAAGCTTTCTTT. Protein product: CASSSEGTGVTEAFF.

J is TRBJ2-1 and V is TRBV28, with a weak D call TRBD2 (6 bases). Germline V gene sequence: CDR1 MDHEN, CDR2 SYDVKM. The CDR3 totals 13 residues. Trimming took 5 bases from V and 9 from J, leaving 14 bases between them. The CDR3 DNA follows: TGTGCCAGCAGTAGCTGGGGAGGAGTTGAGCAGTTCTTC. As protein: CASSSWGGVEQFF.

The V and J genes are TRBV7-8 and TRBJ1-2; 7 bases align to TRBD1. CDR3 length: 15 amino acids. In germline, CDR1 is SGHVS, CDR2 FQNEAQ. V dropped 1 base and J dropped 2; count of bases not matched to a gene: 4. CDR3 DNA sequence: TGTGCCAGCAGCTTAGGGGCAGGGGGGAACTATGGCTACACCTTC. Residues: CASSLGAGGNYGYTF.

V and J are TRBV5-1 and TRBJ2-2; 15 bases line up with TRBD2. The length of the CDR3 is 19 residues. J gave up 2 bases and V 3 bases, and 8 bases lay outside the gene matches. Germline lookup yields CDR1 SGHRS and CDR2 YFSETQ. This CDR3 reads CASSYTGTSGGLNTGELFF. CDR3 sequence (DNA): TGCGCCAGCAGCTATACCGGGACTAGCGGGGGGCTCAACACCGGGGAGCTGTTTTTT.

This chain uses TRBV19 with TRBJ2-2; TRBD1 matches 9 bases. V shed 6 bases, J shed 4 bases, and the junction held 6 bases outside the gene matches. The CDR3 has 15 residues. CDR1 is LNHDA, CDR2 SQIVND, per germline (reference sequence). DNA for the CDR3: TGTGCCAGTAGCCTACAGGGGGCTCGCACCGGGGAGCTGTTTTTT. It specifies CASSLQGARTGELFF.

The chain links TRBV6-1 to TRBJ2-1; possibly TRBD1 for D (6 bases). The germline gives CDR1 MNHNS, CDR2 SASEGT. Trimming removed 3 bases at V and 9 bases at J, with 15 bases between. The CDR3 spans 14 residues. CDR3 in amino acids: CASSDYGGWVEQFF. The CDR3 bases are TGTGCCAGCAGTGATTATGGGGGCTGGGTTGAGCAGTTCTTC.

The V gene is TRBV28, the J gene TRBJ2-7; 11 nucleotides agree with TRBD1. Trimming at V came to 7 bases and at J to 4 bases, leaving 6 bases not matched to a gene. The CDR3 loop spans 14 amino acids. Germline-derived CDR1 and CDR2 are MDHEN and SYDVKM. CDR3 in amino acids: CASTSGQGVYEQYF. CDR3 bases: TGTGCCAGCACCTCGGGACAGGGGGTATACGAGCAGTACTTC.

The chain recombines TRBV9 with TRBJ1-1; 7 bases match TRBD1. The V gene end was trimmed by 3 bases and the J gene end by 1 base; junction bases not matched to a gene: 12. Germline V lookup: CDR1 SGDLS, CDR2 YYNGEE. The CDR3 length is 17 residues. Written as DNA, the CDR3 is TGTGCCAGCAGCGCCACCTTACAGGGGCGGGGGAACACTGAAGCTTTCTTT. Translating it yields CASSATLQGRGNTEAFF.

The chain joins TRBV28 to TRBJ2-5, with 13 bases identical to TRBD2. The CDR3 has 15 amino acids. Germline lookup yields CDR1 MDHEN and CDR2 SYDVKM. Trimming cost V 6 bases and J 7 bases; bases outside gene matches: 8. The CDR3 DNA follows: TGTGCCAGCAGGCCCGGACTAGCGGGAGAGGGGACCCAGTACTTC. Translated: CASRPGLAGEGTQYF.

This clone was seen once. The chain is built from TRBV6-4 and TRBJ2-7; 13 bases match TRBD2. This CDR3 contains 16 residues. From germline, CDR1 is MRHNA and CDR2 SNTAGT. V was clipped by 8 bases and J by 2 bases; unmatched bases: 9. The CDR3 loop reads CASQDPGLAGPYEQYF. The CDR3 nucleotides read TGTGCCAGCCAAGACCCGGGACTAGCGGGACCCTACGAGCAGTACTTC.

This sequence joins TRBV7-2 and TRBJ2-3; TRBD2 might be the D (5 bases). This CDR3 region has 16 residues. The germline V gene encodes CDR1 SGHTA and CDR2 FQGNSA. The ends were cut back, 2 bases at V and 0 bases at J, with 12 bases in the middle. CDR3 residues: CASSLLRDHSTDTQYF. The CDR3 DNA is TGTGCCAGCAGCTTATTACGGGATCATAGCACAGATACGCAGTATTTT.

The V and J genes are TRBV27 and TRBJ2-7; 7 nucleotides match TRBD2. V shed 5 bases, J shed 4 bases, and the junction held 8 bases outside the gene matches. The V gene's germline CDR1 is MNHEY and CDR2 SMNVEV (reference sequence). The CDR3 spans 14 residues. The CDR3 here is CASSPERDPYEQYF. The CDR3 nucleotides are TGTGCCAGCAGTCCGGAGCGGGACCCTTACGAGCAGTACTTC.

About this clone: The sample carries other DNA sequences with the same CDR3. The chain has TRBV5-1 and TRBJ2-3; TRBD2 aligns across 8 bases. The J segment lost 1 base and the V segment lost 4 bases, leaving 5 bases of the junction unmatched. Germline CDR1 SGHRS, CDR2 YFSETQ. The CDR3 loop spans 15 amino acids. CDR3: CASSGLALGTDTQYF. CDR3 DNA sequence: TGCGCCAGCAGCGGACTAGCATTGGGCACAGATACGCAGTATTTT.

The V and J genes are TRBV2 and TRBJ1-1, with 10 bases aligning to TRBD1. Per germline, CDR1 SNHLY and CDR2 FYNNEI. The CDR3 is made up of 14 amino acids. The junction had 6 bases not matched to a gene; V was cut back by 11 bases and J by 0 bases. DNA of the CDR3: TGTGCCTCCGGACAGGGGGATATGAACACTGAAGCTTTCTTT. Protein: CASGQGDMNTEAFF.

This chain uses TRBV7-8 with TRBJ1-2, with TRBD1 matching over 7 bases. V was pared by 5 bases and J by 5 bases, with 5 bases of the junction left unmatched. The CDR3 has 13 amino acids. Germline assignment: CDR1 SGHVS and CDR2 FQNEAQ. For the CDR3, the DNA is TGTGCCAGCAGCCCAAGGGGGCGTTATGGCTACACCTTC. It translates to CASSPRGRYGYTF.

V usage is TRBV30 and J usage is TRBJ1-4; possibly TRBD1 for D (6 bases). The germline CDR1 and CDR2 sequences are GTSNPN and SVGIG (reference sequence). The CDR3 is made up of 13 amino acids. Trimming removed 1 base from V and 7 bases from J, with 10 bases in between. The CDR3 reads CAWSDGGAEKLFF. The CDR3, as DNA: TGTGCCTGGAGTGACGGGGGGGCTGAAAAACTGTTTTTT. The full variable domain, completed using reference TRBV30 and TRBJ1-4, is SQTIHQWPATLVQPVGSPLSLECTVEGTSNPNLYWYRQAAGRGLQLLFYSVGIGQISSEVPQNLSASRPQDRQFILSSKKLLLSDSGFYLCAWSDGGAEKLFFGSGTQLSVL.

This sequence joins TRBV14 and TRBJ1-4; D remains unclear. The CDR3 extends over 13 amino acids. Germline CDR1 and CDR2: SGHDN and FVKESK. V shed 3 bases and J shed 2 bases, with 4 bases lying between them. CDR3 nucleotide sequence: TGTGCCAGCAGCCATCAGACTAATGAAAAACTGTTTTTT. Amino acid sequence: CASSHQTNEKLFF.

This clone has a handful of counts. CDR3 in amino acids: CASSLGAEQYF. The CDR3 coding sequence is TGTGCCAGCAGTCTGGGGGCCGAGCAGTACTTC. The chain carries TRBV6-5 and TRBJ2-7; the D gene is possibly TRBD1 (6 bases). The ends were cut back, 5 bases at V and 6 bases at J, with 8 bases in the middle. CDR3 length: 11 amino acids. CDR1 and CDR2 (germline): MNHEY, SVGAGI.

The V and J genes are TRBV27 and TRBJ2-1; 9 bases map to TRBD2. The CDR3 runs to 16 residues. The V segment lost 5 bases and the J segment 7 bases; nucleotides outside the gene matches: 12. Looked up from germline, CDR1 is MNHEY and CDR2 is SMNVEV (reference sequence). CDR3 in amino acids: CASSPRGSGRWNEQFF. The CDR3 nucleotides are TGTGCCAGCAGTCCAAGAGGAAGCGGGAGGTGGAATGAGCAGTTCTTC.

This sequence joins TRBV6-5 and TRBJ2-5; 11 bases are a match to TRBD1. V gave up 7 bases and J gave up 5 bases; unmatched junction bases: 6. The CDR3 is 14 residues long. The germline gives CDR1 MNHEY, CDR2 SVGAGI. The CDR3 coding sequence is TGTGCCAGCAAAGGGACAGGGGGTGTGGAGACCCAGTACTTC. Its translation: CASKGTGGVETQYF.

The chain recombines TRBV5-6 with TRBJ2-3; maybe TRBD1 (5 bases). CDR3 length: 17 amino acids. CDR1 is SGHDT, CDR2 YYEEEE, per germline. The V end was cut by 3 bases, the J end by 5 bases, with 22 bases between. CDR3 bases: TGTGCCAGCAGCTCCTACATCCAGGACACTCTAGGAGATACGCAGTATTTT. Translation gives CASSSYIQDTLGDTQYF.

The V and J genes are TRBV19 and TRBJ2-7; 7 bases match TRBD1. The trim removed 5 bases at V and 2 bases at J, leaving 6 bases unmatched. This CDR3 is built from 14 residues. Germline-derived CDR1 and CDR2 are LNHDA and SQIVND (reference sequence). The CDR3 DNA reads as TGTGCCAGTAGTGCCTCGGGACAGACCTACGAGCAGTACTTC. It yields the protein CASSASGQTYEQYF. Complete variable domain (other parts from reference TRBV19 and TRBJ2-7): DGGITQSPKYLFRKEGQNVTLSCEQNLNHDAMYWYRQDPGQGLRLIYYSQIVNDFQKGDIAEGYSVSREKKESFPLTVTSAQKNPTAFYLCASSASGQTYEQYFGPGTRLTVT.